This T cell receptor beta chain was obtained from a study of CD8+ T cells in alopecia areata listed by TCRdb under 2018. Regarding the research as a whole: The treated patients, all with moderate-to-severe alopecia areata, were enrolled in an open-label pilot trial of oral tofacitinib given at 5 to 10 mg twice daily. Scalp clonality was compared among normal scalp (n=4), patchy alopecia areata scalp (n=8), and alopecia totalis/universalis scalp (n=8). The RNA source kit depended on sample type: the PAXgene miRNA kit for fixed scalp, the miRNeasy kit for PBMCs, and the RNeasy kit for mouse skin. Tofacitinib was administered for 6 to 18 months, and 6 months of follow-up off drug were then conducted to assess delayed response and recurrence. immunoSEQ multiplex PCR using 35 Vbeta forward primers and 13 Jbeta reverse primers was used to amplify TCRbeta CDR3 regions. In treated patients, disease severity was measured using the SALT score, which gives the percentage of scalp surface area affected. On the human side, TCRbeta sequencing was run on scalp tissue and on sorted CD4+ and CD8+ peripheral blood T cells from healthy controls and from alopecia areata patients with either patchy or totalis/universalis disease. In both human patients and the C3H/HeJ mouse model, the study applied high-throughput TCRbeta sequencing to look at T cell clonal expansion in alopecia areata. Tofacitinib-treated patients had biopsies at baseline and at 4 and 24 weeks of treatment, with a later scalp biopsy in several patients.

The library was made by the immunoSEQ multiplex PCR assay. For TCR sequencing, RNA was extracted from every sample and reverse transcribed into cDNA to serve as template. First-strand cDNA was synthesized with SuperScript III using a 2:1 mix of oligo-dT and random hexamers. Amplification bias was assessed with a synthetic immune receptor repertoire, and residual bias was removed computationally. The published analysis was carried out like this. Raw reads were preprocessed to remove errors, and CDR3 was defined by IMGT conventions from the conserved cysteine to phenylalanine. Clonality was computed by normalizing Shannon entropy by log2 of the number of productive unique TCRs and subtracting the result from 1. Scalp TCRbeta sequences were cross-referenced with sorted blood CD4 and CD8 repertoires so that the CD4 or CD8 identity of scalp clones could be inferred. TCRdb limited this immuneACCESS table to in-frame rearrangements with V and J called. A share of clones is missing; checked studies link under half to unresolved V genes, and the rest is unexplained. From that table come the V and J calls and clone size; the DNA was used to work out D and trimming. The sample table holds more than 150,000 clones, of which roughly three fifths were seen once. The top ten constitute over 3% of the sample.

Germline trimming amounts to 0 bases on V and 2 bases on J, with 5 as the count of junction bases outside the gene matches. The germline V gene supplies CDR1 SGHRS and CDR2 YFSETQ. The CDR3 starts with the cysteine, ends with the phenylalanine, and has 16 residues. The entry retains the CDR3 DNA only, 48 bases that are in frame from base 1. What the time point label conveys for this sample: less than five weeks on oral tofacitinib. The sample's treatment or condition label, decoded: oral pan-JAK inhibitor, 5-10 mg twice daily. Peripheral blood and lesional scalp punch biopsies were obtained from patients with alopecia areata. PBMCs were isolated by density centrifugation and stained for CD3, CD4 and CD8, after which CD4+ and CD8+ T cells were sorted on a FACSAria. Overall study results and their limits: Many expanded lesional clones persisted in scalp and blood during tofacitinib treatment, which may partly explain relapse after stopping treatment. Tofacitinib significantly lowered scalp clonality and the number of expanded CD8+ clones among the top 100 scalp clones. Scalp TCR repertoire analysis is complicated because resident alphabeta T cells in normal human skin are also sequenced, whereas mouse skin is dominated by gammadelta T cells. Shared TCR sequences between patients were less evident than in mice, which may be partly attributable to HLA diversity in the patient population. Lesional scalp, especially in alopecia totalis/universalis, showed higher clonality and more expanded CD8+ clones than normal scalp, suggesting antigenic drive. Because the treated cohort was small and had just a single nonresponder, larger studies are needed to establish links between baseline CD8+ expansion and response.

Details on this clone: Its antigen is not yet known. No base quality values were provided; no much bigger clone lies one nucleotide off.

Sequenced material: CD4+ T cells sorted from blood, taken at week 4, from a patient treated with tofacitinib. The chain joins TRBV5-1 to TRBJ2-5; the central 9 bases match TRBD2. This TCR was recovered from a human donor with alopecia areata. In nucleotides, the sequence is TGCGCCAGCAGCTTGGGCCTAGCGGGGCCTCAAGAGACCCAGTACTTC. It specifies CASSLGLAGPQETQYF.